Below are 26 T cell receptor beta chains sequenced from a single sample in a study of cytomegalovirus exposure and HLA in healthy donors. PCR employed 60 Vbeta and 13 Jbeta primers. Generated by immunoSEQ multiplex PCR, the TCRdb table keeps only in-frame clones and is missing some. Of 200,000 to 250,000 clones detected, roughly 79% appear once; the ten largest clones hold about 0.58%. The sequenced material came from PBMCs. The origin of the receptors is a woman aged 40-49 years in good health and CMV-seronegative.

CDR3 DNA: TGTGCCAGCAGCTACGAAATGCGGAGGTCTGAAAGCACAGATACGCAGTATTTT. This sequence encodes CASSYEMRRSESTDTQYF. The chain is built from TRBV7-3 and TRBJ2-3; tentative D call: TRBD2 (5 bases). CDR3 size: 18 residues. The V and J ends lost 4 bases and 0 bases respectively, with 20 bases between them. Germline CDR1 reads SGHTA; CDR2 reads FQGTGA.

The CDR3 is CASIPPGLPFYGYTF. Here the CDR3 DNA reads TGTGCCAGCATTCCACCGGGTCTCCCGTTCTATGGCTACACCTTC. The chain carries TRBV6-1 and TRBJ1-2; D is uncertain. V was clipped by 7 bases and J by 4 bases, with 19 bases between them. This CDR3 has 15 amino acids. CDR1 MNHNS and CDR2 SASEGT come from the germline V gene.

The chain combines TRBV30 with TRBJ1-5; maybe TRBD1 (6 bases). The CDR3 length is 14 residues. Germline V lookup: CDR1 GTSNPN, CDR2 SVGIG (reference sequence). Trimming took 0 bases from V and 9 from J, leaving 15 bases between them. The CDR3 DNA follows: TGTGCCTGGAGTGTTGGGACAAGCCGGTCGCCCCAGCATTTT. It is translated as CAWSVGTSRSPQHF.

The chain recombines TRBV2 with TRBJ1-1; TRBD1 matches 9 bases. The trim removed 1 base at V and 5 bases at J, leaving 5 bases unmatched. The CDR3 length is 15 residues. Germline CDR1 is SNHLY and CDR2 is FYNNEI. The CDR3 loop is CASSEVRTGETEAFF. The CDR3 nucleotides read TGTGCCAGCAGTGAAGTGAGGACAGGGGAGACTGAAGCTTTCTTT.

DNA for the CDR3: TGCGCCAGCAGTGGGATGGGACAGAACACTGAAGCTTTCTTT. This codes for CASSGMGQNTEAFF. The chain joins TRBV10-2 to TRBJ1-1, with a possible D match to TRBD1 (6 bases). Trimming took off 4 bases at V and 1 base at J, with 10 bases between the two ends. Looked up from germline, CDR1 is WSHSY and CDR2 is SAAADI. This CDR3 has 14 amino acids.

This clone was seen only a few times. This chain links TRBV7-9 with TRBJ2-7; D may be TRBD1 (6 bases). V was pared by 4 bases and J by 6 bases, with 10 bases between. CDR1 and CDR2 from the germline V gene are SEHNR and FQNEAQ (reference sequence). The CDR3 runs 12 residues. CDR3 in amino acids: CASSSQGREQYF. The DNA of the CDR3 is TGTGCCAGCAGCTCACAGGGACGCGAGCAGTACTTC.

This clone has only a few counts. This chain uses TRBV4-3 with TRBJ2-7; 9 bases are a match to TRBD1. Germline V gives CDR1 LGHNA, CDR2 YSLEER. The V and J ends lost 3 bases and 5 bases, in that order; junction bases with no gene match: 8. The CDR3 loop spans 15 amino acids. The CDR3 is CASSHLRQGVDEQYF. The CDR3 bases are TGCGCCAGCAGCCACCTACGACAGGGGGTCGACGAGCAGTACTTC.

This rearrangement joins TRBV5-1 to TRBJ2-7; 12 bases fit TRBD1. The germline gives CDR1 SGHRS, CDR2 YFSETQ. J was trimmed by 7 bases and V by 3 bases; bases with no gene match: 5. CDR3 length equals 14 residues. The CDR3 loop is CASSSGTGGWEQYF. CDR3 nucleotide sequence: TGCGCCAGCAGCTCCGGGACAGGGGGCTGGGAGCAGTACTTC. Complete variable domain (other parts from reference TRBV5-1 and TRBJ2-7): KAGVTQTPRYLIKTRGQQVTLSCSPISGHRSVSWYQQTPGQGLQFLFEYFSETQRNKGNFPGRFSGRQFSNSRSEMNVSTLELGDSALYLCASSSGTGGWEQYFGPGTRLTVT.

The gene calls are TRBV7-2 and TRBJ1-5; TRBD1 aligns across 7 bases. This CDR3 contains 15 residues. Germline V CDR1 and CDR2: SGHTA, FQGNSA. V trimming: 5 bases; J trimming: 7 bases; junction bases outside the gene matches: 11. CDR3 loop: CASSRFTGVGQPQHF. The CDR3 DNA reads TGTGCCAGCAGCCGTTTCACAGGGGTCGGGCAGCCCCAGCATTTT.

This sequence joins TRBV11-3 and TRBJ2-7, with D possibly matching TRBD2 (7 bases). The CDR3 loop spans 13 amino acids. Deletions cut 5 bases from V and 7 bases from J, with 15 bases between. Germline CDR1 and CDR2: SGHNT and YENEEA. CDR3 sequence (DNA): TGTGCCAGCAGCCTGGGGGGGCAGTGGGAGCAGTACTTC. It translates to CASSLGGQWEQYF.

The chain joins TRBV11-3 to TRBJ2-3, with D possibly being TRBD2 (7 bases). In germline, CDR1 is SGHNT, CDR2 YENEEA. The CDR3 spans 15 residues. V was trimmed by 3 bases and J by 3 bases, leaving 13 bases between them. CDR3 residues: CASSLGGGLTDTQYF. The CDR3 nucleotides are TGTGCCAGCAGCTTGGGAGGGGGTCTTACAGATACGCAGTATTTT. Using reference TRBV11-3 and TRBJ2-3 for the parts outside the CDR3, the full variable domain is EAGVVQSPRYKIIEKKQPVAFWCNPISGHNTLYWYLQNLGQGPELLIRYENEEAVDDSQLPKDRFSAERLKGVDSTLKIQPAELGDSAVYLCASSLGGGLTDTQYFGPGTRLTVL.

The rearrangement joins TRBV28 to TRBJ1-4, with D perhaps matching TRBD1 (5 bases). The CDR3 is 16 amino acids. Germline V lookup: CDR1 MDHEN, CDR2 SYDVKM. The V and J ends lost 6 bases and 8 bases respectively, with 22 bases between them. The CDR3 region is CASRQRGAWGGEKLFF. The CDR3 bases are TGTGCCAGCAGACAACGAGGGGCTTGGGGGGGGGAAAAACTGTTTTTT.

This clone is a singleton in its sample. The chain is built from TRBV18 and TRBJ1-2; TRBD1 agrees at 7 bases. V trimming: 3 bases; J trimming: 1 base; junction bases outside the gene matches: 2. CDR1 and CDR2 from the germline V gene are KGHSH and LQKENI. The CDR3 is 14 residues long. In DNA form, the CDR3 reads TGTGCCAGCTCACCTGGGGACAGTAACTATGGCTACACCTTC. Its translation: CASSPGDSNYGYTF. The full variable domain, in which reference TRBV18 and TRBJ1-2 provide the parts outside the CDR3, is NAGVMQNPRHLVRRRGQEARLRCSPMKGHSHVYWYRQLPEEGLKFMVYLQKENIIDESGMPKERFSAEFPKEGPSILRIQQVVRGDSAAYFCASSPGDSNYGYTFGSGTRLTVV.

The chain combines TRBV10-1 with TRBJ2-3, with a weak D call TRBD2 (6 bases). CDR1 and CDR2 from the germline V gene are WNHNN and SYGVQD (reference sequence). This CDR3 is 14 amino acids long. Trimming cost V 6 bases and J 2 bases, with 12 bases left between them. The CDR3 protein is CASSTEGLTDTQYF. As DNA, the CDR3 is TGCGCCAGCAGCACAGAGGGACTCACAGATACGCAGTATTTT.

In regard to this clone: The germline gene is not matched at one end of the junction; a read error may be the cause. The rearrangement links TRBV7-7 to TRBJ2-1, with D perhaps matching TRBD1 (6 bases). Germline V gene sequence: CDR1 SSHAT, CDR2 FNYEAQ (reference sequence). The CDR3 is 15 residues long. CDR3 sequence reads: CASSLGAAGWNEQFF. CDR3 nucleotide sequence: TGTGCTAGCAGCTTGGGGGCCGCTGGGTGGAATGAGCAGTTCTTC.

In DNA, the CDR3 is TGTGCCAGCAGCTTCGACAGGGGGTTTACCGGGGAGCTGTTTTTT. This translates into CASSFDRGFTGELFF. The V and J genes are TRBV7-3 and TRBJ2-2; 9 bases line up with TRBD1. This CDR3 region has 15 residues. V lost 3 bases, J lost 5 bases, and 4 bases stayed unmatched. The germline gives CDR1 SGHTA, CDR2 FQGTGA.

The V and J genes are TRBV7-9 and TRBJ2-3; 7 bases agree with TRBD2. This CDR3 contains 15 residues. CDR1 and CDR2 (germline): SEHNR, FQNEAQ (reference sequence). Trimming at V came to 2 bases and at J to 1 base, leaving 3 bases not matched to a gene. The CDR3 nucleotides are TGTGCCAGCAGCTTAACGGGGGGAGGCACAGATACGCAGTATTTT. It specifies CASSLTGGGTDTQYF.

A few counts support this clone. The rearrangement links TRBV11-3 to TRBJ2-2; 9 nucleotides match TRBD1. The V gene's germline CDR1 is SGHNT and CDR2 YENEEA. V lost 1 base to trimming and J lost 4 bases; unmatched junction nucleotides: 10. There are 18 residues in the CDR3. CDR3 bases: TGTGCCAGCAGCTTAGTCAACCGGGACAGGGTCGGCACCGGGGAGCTGTTTTTT. Amino acids: CASSLVNRDRVGTGELFF.

V gene TRBV5-1 combines with J gene TRBJ1-1; no clear D. V lost 6 bases to trimming and J lost 1 base, with 10 bases between them. Germline CDR1 is SGHRS and CDR2 is YFSETQ. The CDR3 sequence is 13 residues long. CDR3 protein: CASTHSGNTEAFF. The CDR3 DNA reads as TGCGCCAGCACGCATTCGGGGAACACTGAAGCTTTCTTT.

This clone was found a few times. The rearrangement joins TRBV28 to TRBJ1-6; 8 bases map to TRBD1. J lost 9 bases, V lost 5 bases, and 6 bases had no gene match. The length of the CDR3 is 14 residues. CDR1 is MDHEN, CDR2 SYDVKM, per germline. The CDR3 is CASSPRTGFSPLHF. The CDR3 nucleotides read TGTGCCAGCAGTCCCCGGACAGGGTTTTCACCCCTCCACTTT.

The rearrangement links TRBV4-2 to TRBJ2-3; 11 positions agree with TRBD2. Trimming took 0 bases from V and 1 from J; bases not matched to a gene: 9. Germline CDR1 LGHNA, CDR2 YNFKEQ. The CDR3 sequence is 19 residues long. The CDR3 spells CASSQDPPSGGRGTDTQYF. The CDR3 region has the DNA TGTGCCAGCAGCCAAGACCCCCCTAGCGGGGGGAGGGGCACAGATACGCAGTATTTT.

This clone was counted a few times. This chain joins TRBV5-1 and TRBJ2-1; D remains ambiguous. CDR1 is SGHRS and CDR2 is YFSETQ in the germline V gene. This CDR3 is 12 amino acids long. V was shortened by 0 bases and J by 6 bases, with 4 bases between the two germline ends. As DNA, the CDR3 is TGCGCCAGCAGCTTGGACGGCAATGAGCAGTTCTTC. Amino acids: CASSLDGNEQFF.

J is TRBJ2-7 and V is TRBV7-3, with TRBD1 matching 8 bases. The CDR3 is made up of 15 amino acids. The germline V gene encodes CDR1 SGHTA and CDR2 FQGTGA. The J segment lost 2 bases and the V segment lost 4 bases, leaving 7 bases of the junction unmatched. As DNA, the CDR3 is TGTGCCAGCAGCTCCTCAGGGGGCCTCGCCTACGAGCAGTACTTC. Its protein product is CASSSSGGLAYEQYF.

The chain combines TRBV19 with TRBJ1-2; D gene unclear. With 5 bases removed from V and 5 bases from J, the gap between germline ends came to 15 bases. Germline V gives CDR1 LNHDA, CDR2 SQIVND (reference sequence). This CDR3 contains 14 residues. CDR3 sequence (DNA): TGTGCCAGTAGTTCCCGAGGGCAGATATATGGCTACACCTTC. This sequence encodes CASSSRGQIYGYTF.

This chain joins TRBV21-1 and TRBJ1-2; TRBD1 is the table's D call and was not checked against the DNA. TRBV21-1 is a pseudogene segment. This CDR3 has 16 residues. The CDR3 reads CASSRYSHRGWYGYTF. In DNA form, the CDR3 reads TGTGCCAGCAGCAGATACTCCCACAGGGGCTGGTATGGCTACACCTTC.

The chain is built from TRBV4-1 and TRBJ1-1; tentative D call: TRBD1 (6 bases). The CDR3 extends over 14 amino acids. V lost 3 bases and J lost 1, with 9 bases in between. Germline values: CDR1 MGHRA, CDR2 YSYEKL. The CDR3 protein is CASSHRQENTEAFF. The CDR3 bases are TGCGCCAGCAGCCACCGACAGGAGAACACTGAAGCTTTCTTT.